This T cell receptor beta chain was found in a study of cytomegalovirus exposure and HLA in healthy donors. General study results and limits: In an earlier analysis, productive rearrangement rates for most beta V segments clustered near 87% or 30%.

This clone was recorded a few times. Its specificity is not known. The primer mix had 60 Vbeta and 13 Jbeta primers. Authors' processing steps: Unique TCR beta chains numbered around 75 million in a later analysis, with roughly 10 million shared. The protocol was immunoSEQ multiplex PCR, while the TCRdb copy is restricted to in-frame clones and leaves out a portion. V and J calls and clone size are those listed in that table; D and trimming were worked out from the DNA. The sample contains tens of thousands of clones, nearly 80% of which appear only once. The receptor comes from a man in his forties or fifties in good health and CMV-seronegative. Sequencing was carried out using PBMCs.

CDR3 in DNA: TGTGCCAGCAGCGGCCGGGACAGGGCATACGAGCAGTACTTC. It codes for CASSGRDRAYEQYF. V is TRBV5-4 and J is TRBJ2-5, with 9 bases that match TRBD1. Near its end, the DNA agrees better with TRBJ2-7, so the J call may be wrong. Germline CDR1 SGHNT, CDR2 YYREEE (reference sequence). The CDR3 sequence is 14 residues long.